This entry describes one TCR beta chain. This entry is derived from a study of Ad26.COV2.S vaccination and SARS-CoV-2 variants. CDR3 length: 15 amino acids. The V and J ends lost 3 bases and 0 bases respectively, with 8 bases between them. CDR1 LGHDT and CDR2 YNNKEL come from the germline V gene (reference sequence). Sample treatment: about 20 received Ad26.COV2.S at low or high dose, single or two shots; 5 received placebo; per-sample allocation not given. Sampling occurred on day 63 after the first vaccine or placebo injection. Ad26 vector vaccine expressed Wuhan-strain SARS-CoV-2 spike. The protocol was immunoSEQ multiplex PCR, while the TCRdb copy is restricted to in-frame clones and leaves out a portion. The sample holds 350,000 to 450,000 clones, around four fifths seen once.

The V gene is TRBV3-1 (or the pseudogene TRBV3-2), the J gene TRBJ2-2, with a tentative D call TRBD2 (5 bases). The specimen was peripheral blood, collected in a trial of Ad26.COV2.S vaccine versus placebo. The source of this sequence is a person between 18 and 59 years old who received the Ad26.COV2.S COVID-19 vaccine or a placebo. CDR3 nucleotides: TGTGCCAGCAGCCAGGTACTAGCGAACACCGGGGAGCTGTTTTTT. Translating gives CASSQVLANTGELFF.